This T cell receptor (beta chain) emerged from a study of T cell repertoires in cytomegalovirus infection. Study results and caveats: Totalled public TCR beta family frequency picked out people who carried CMV plus the relevant HLA.

TCRdb passed the reads through MiXCR, listing each CDR3 protein once. The sample consists of 650,000 to 850,000 distinct CDR3 sequences, roughly 28% of them appearing once. Concerning this clonotype itself: The antigen is not known.

This CDR3 has 12 amino acids. Between the trimmed V and J ends, which lost 3 bases and 6 bases, there was a span of 9 bases. Germline CDR1 reads DFQATT; CDR2 reads SNEGSKA (reference sequence). The receptor comes from a human donor in good health (CMV status not recorded). Some clones in this sample may be carry-over from other donors' samples. The sample in question was cultured CD8+ T cells from PBMCs, obtained from culture after CMV antigen stimulation. This sequence joins TRBV20-1 and TRBJ2-1; no clear D. CDR3 protein: CSASTFCNEQFF. CDR3 sequence (DNA): TGCAGTGCTAGTACGTTCTGCAATGAGCAGTTCTTC.